A single sample gave rise to the 10 T cell receptor beta chains below, sequenced in a study of blood T cell dynamics during melanoma immunotherapy. Method: immunoSEQ multiplex PCR; TCRdb's copy keeps in-frame clones and lacks some. The table lists about 10,000 clones, 70% to 90% of them singletons. Documented time point: pre-treatment baseline. This specimen consisted of blood, obtained from a patient treated with checkpoint blockade. The receptors were sampled from a human donor with melanoma.

The genes are TRBV7-2 and TRBJ2-3; weak D call: TRBD2 (6 bases). The V gene's germline CDR1 is SGHTA and CDR2 FQGNSA. The CDR3 loop spans 15 amino acids. Trimming stripped 1 base from V and 8 bases from J, with 16 bases between. CDR3: CASSLDPGARVTQYF. As DNA, the CDR3 is TGTGCCAGCAGCTTAGACCCGGGAGCCCGAGTTACGCAGTATTTT.

The gene calls are TRBV5-1 and TRBJ2-6; a possible D gene is TRBD2 (5 bases). V lost 2 bases and J lost 2, with 8 bases in between. The CDR3 has 15 amino acids. Germline CDR1 is SGHRS and CDR2 is YFSETQ. The CDR3 sequence is CASSLGGTGANVLTF. CDR3 DNA: TGCGCCAGCAGCTTAGGAGGAACTGGGGCCAACGTCCTGACTTTC.

The chain couples TRBV6-1 to TRBJ1-5; 8 bases map to TRBD1. V shed 5 bases and J 6 bases; nucleotides not matched to a gene: 9. Looked up from germline, CDR1 is MNHNS and CDR2 is SASEGT. This CDR3 comprises 15 residues. Here the CDR3 reads CASSPGTGRTQPQHF. The CDR3 DNA follows: TGTGCCAGCAGTCCCGGGACAGGCCGTACTCAGCCCCAGCATTTT.

The chain employs TRBV7-6 and TRBJ2-7; perhaps TRBD1 as D (7 bases). The CDR3 runs 14 residues. With 1 base removed from V and 4 bases from J, the gap between germline ends came to 11 bases. CDR1 is SGHVS, CDR2 FNYEAQ, per germline. The CDR3 region is CASSLGRGRYEQYF. Written as DNA, the CDR3 is TGTGCCAGCAGCTTAGGGAGGGGGCGTTACGAGCAGTACTTC.

The chain is built from TRBV21-1 and TRBJ2-1; the table assigns TRBD1, which was not confirmed against the DNA. TRBV21-1 is tagged as a pseudogene. The CDR3 sequence is 17 residues long. DNA for the CDR3: TGTGCCAGCAGAACAGTCCGGGACAGGAGCTCCTACAATGAGCAGTTCTTC. Protein product: CASRTVRDRSSYNEQFF.

V gene TRBV10-3 combines with J gene TRBJ2-7, with 7 bases identical to TRBD1. The CDR3 sequence is 12 residues long. V lost 6 bases and J lost 5; bases outside the gene matches: 4. Per germline, CDR1 ENHRY and CDR2 SYGVKD. The CDR3 protein is CAISDRDDEQYF. In DNA form, the CDR3 reads TGTGCCATCAGCGACAGGGATGACGAGCAGTACTTC.

J is TRBJ2-1 and V is TRBV5-4, with 8 bases aligning to TRBD2. The CDR3 totals 15 residues. Per germline, CDR1 SGHNT and CDR2 YYREEE (reference sequence). V gave up 0 bases and J gave up 4 bases; unmatched junction bases: 3. The DNA of the CDR3 is TGTGCCAGCAGCTTGGAACTAGCGGCATACAATGAGCAGTTCTTC. It codes for CASSLELAAYNEQFF.

The rearrangement uses TRBV5-5 and TRBJ2-7, with 8 bases fitting TRBD1. The CDR3 is made up of 15 amino acids. The germline V gene has CDR1 SGHKS and CDR2 YYEKEE (reference sequence). The V and J ends lost 1 base and 1 base, in that order; junction bases with no gene match: 4. The CDR3 sequence: CASSLLRDRSYEQYF. The CDR3 DNA follows: TGTGCCAGCAGCTTGTTAAGGGACAGGTCCTACGAGCAGTACTTC.

The V gene is TRBV5-5, the J gene TRBJ2-3, with 10 positions matching TRBD1. Germline CDR1 reads SGHKS; CDR2 reads YYEKEE (reference sequence). This CDR3 is 17 amino acids long. Trimming removed 1 base from V and 6 bases from J; junction bases left unmatched: 11. The CDR3 protein is CASSLSPGQGITDTQYF. The CDR3 nucleotides read TGTGCCAGCAGCTTGTCCCCGGGACAGGGGATCACGGATACGCAGTATTTT.

The chain links TRBV7-9 to TRBJ2-4; 8 bases line up with TRBD1. Germline loops: CDR1 SEHNR, CDR2 FQNEAQ (reference sequence). V was pared by 5 bases and J by 9 bases, with 12 bases of the junction left unmatched. The CDR3 has 15 amino acids. For the CDR3, the DNA is TGTGCCAGCAGCCAACGAGGCAGGGGGCGTAGCATTCAGTACTTC. Protein: CASSQRGRGRSIQYF.